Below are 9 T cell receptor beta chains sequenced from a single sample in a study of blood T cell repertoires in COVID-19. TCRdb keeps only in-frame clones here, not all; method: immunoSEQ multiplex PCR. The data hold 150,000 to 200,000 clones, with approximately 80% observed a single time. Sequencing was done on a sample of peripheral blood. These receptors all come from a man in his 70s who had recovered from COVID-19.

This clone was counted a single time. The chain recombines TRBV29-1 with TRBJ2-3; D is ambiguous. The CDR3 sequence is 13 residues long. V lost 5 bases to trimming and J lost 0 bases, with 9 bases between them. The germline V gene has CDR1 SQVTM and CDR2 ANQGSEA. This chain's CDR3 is CSVSGSSTDTQYF. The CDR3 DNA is TGCAGCGTTTCCGGGTCGAGCACAGATACGCAGTATTTT.

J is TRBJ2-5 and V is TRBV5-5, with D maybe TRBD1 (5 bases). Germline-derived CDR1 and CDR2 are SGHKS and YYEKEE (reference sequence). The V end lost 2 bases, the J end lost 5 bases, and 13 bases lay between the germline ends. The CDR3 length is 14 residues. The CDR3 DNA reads TGTGCCAGCAGCTTCTTAGGGGTAAAGGAGACCCAGTACTTC. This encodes CASSFLGVKETQYF.

The CDR3 spells CASLSGTSGFTDTQYF. DNA of the CDR3: TGTGCCAGCTTATCCGGGACTAGCGGATTCACAGATACGCAGTATTTT. V is TRBV18 and J is TRBJ2-3, with 11 bases that match TRBD2. This CDR3 has 16 amino acids. Germline CDR1 KGHSH, CDR2 LQKENI. Trimming took 7 bases from V and 2 from J; bases not matched to a gene: 8.

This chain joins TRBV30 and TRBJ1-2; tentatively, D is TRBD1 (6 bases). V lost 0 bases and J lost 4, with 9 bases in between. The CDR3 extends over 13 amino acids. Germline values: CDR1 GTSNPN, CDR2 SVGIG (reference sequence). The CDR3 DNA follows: TGTGCCTGGAGTGTACAGGGAATCTATGGCTACACCTTC. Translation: CAWSVQGIYGYTF.

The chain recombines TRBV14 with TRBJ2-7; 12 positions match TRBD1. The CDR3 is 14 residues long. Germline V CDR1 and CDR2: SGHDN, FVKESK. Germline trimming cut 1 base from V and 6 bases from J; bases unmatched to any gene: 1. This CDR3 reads CASSQVGQGAEQYF. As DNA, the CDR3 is TGTGCCAGCAGCCAAGTGGGACAGGGGGCCGAGCAGTACTTC. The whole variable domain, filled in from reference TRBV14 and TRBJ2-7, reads EAGVTQFPSHSVIEKGQTVTLRCDPISGHDNLYWYRRVMGKEIKFLLHFVKESKQDESGMPNNRFLAERTGGTYSTLKVQPAELEDSGVYFCASSQVGQGAEQYFGPGTRLTVT.

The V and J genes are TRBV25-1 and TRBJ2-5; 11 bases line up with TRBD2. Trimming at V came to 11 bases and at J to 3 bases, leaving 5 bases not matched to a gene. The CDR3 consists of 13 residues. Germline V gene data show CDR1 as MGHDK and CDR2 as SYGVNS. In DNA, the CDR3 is TGTGCCTCTAAGACTAGCGGGAAAGAGACCCAGTACTTC. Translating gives CASKTSGKETQYF.

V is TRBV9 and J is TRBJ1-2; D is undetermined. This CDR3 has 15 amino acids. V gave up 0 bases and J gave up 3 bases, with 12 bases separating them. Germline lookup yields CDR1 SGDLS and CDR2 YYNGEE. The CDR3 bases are TGTGCCAGCAGCGTAGTGAGAGGGTGGTACTATGGCTACACCTTC. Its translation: CASSVVRGWYYGYTF.

The CDR3 here is CASSVTGSNEKLFF. The CDR3 DNA is TGCGCCAGCAGCGTGACAGGGTCTAATGAAAAACTGTTTTTT. The genes are TRBV5-1 and TRBJ1-4, with 7 nucleotides matching TRBD1. Germline values: CDR1 SGHRS, CDR2 YFSETQ. CDR3 size: 14 residues. The ends lost 4 bases at V and 3 bases at J; junction bases unmatched: 3.

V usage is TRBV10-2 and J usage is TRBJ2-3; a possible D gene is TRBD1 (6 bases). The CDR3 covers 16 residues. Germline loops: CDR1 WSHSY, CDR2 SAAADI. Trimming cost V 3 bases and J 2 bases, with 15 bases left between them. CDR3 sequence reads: CASSEGWQGNTDTQYF. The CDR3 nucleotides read TGCGCCAGCAGTGAAGGTTGGCAGGGGAACACAGATACGCAGTATTTT.